This is a list of T cell receptor beta chains from one sample in a study of blood T cells in healthy people across ages. TCRdb ran MiXCR on the 5' RACE reads and lists one entry per CDR3 protein. The table records approximately 770,000 distinct CDR3 sequences, roughly 50% of them present only once. The sequenced sample consisted of blood. The receptors were gathered from a man aged 25 to 45 in good health. CDR3s include the opening cysteine and the closing phenylalanine or tryptophan. D genes are given only for firm matches. Where a row states a size, it is once, few, many or the class of an expanded clone; other rows omit it.

j_call clone_size v_call d_call cdr3_nt cdr3_aa
TRBJ2-1 - TRBV10-3 - TGTGCCATCAGTCGGGACAATGAGCAGTTCTTC CAISRDNEQFF
TRBJ2-7 - TRBV11-2 - TGTGCCAGCAGCGTGAGGGAGACCTACGAGCAGTACTTC CASSVRETYEQYF
TRBJ2-3 - TRBV7-2 - TGTGCCAGCAGCCCACGAACCGCAGATACGCAGTATTTT CASSPRTADTQYF
TRBJ2-5 - TRBV4-3 TRBD2 TGCGCCAGCAGCCGAAGCGGGAGTATTAGTGAGCAGTACTTC CASSRSGSISEQYF
TRBJ1-2 - TRBV4-2 TRBD1 TGTGCCAGCAGCCCAGGACAGGGGCCAGCTAACTATGGCTACACCTTC CASSPGQGPANYGYTF
TRBJ2-1 few TRBV6-5 TRBD1 TGTGCCAGCAGTTACGGGACAGACAATGAGCAGTTCTTC CASSYGTDNEQFF
TRBJ2-5 - TRBV27 - TGTGCCAGCAGTTCCCTCTTCGGCCTGGAGCAGTACTTC CASSSLFGLEQYF
TRBJ2-1 - TRBV20-1 - TGCAGTGCTGACAAGCGGGCAGGGGGGTACAATGAGCAGTTCTTC CSADKRAGGYNEQFF
TRBJ2-4 - TRBV28 - TGTGCCAGCAGTTGGCCAAATACTATGGGCCCCAAAAACATTCAGTACTTC CASSWPNTMGPKNIQYF
TRBJ1-5 - TRBV28 - TGTGCCAGCAGTTTATACGGAACTAGGGATCAGCCCCAGCATTTT CASSLYGTRDQPQHF
TRBJ1-2 - TRBV5-5 - TGTGCCAGCAGGAAGCCAGGGACTGTGGATGGCTACACCTTC CASRKPGTVDGYTF
TRBJ1-6 - TRBV11-1 - TGTGCCAGCACCGAGCGGACGGCCAATAATTCACCCCTCCACTTT CASTERTANNSPLHF
TRBJ2-5 - TRBV7-9 TRBD2 TGTGCCAGCCGGGGGAGGGCTAGCGGTAAACAAGAGACCCAGTACTTC CASRGRASGKQETQYF
TRBJ2-5 few TRBV7-2 - TGTGCCAGCAGCTGGGCGGTAGGAGAGACCCAGTACTTC CASSWAVGETQYF
TRBJ2-1 - TRBV30 TRBD2 TGTGCCTGGAGTCCAGGACTAGACAATGAGCAGTTCTTC CAWSPGLDNEQFF
TRBJ1-1 - TRBV2 - TGTGCCAGCAGACGGAGGGACGGAGGGGCCACTGAAGCTTTCTTT CASRRRDGGATEAFF
TRBJ2-1 - TRBV28 - TGTGCCAGCAGTGTGCTGCCAACCTACAATGAGCAGTTCTTC CASSVLPTYNEQFF
TRBJ1-2 few TRBV28 - TGTGCCAGCAGTTTACGGACAGCCTATGGCTACACCTTC CASSLRTAYGYTF
TRBJ2-7 - TRBV27 TRBD2 TGTGCCAGCCATTCAGCGGGAGCAGGGAGCGAGCAGTACTTC CASHSAGAGSEQYF
TRBJ2-1 once TRBV20-1 TRBD2 TGCAGTGCTAGAGTGACTAGCTATGGCGGTGAGCAGTTCTTC CSARVTSYGGEQFF
TRBJ1-2 - TRBV14 - TGTGCCAGCAGCCGGTCCTTTAACTATGGCTACACCTTC CASSRSFNYGYTF
TRBJ2-1 - TRBV4-2 - TGTGCCAGCAGCCAGGACTACAGTGAGCAGTTCTTC CASSQDYSEQFF
TRBJ2-2 - TRBV12-3/TRBV12-4 TRBD2 TGTGCCAGCATATCGCGGGAGGATAACACCGGGGAGCTGTTTTTT CASISREDNTGELFF
TRBJ2-1 - TRBV20-1 TRBD1 TGCAGTGCTAGAGGGACAGGGGGCTACAATGAGCAGTTCTTC CSARGTGGYNEQFF
TRBJ2-7 few TRBV7-2 - TGTGCCAGCAGCTCCCGTTTTGGGGGGACGTACGAGCAGTACTTC CASSSRFGGTYEQYF
TRBJ1-2 - TRBV7-2 TRBD1 TGTGCCAGCAGCTGGGACAGCTACTATGGCTACACCTTC CASSWDSYYGYTF
TRBJ2-3 - TRBV7-9 - TGTGCCAGCAGCCAGACACTAGGAGCAGATACGCAGTATTTT CASSQTLGADTQYF
TRBJ1-5 - TRBV2 TRBD1 TGTGCCAGCCGGGATCAGGGGGCGAGTCAGCCCCAGCATTTT CASRDQGASQPQHF
TRBJ1-4 - TRBV20-1 TRBD1 TGCAGTGCGATAAACCCCGGGACAGGGGTTTATGAAAAACTGTTTTTT CSAINPGTGVYEKLFF
TRBJ2-1 - TRBV20-1 TRBD2 TGCAGTGGGGAGGGACTAGCGGTTAATGAGCAGTTCTTC CSGEGLAVNEQFF
TRBJ2-4 - TRBV19 - TGTGCCAGTAGTTACGGGAAAGACATTCAGTACTTC CASSYGKDIQYF
TRBJ2-3 - TRBV14 - TGTGCCAGCAGCCAAGAATGGATGGGATGGGCAGATACGCAGTATTTT CASSQEWMGWADTQYF
TRBJ1-4 once TRBV3-1 - TGTGCCAGCAGCTTCCAGGTCGGGGGTACGGTCCTGTTTTTT CASSFQVGGTVLFF
TRBJ2-1 - TRBV20-1 - TGCAGTGAAACCGGGACGGATTACAATGAGCAGTTCTTC CSETGTDYNEQFF
TRBJ1-2 - TRBV7-6 TRBD1 TGTGCCAGCAGCACAGGGGTCGCTGGCTACACCTTC CASSTGVAGYTF
TRBJ1-5 - TRBV28 - TGTGCCAGCAGTTTGGGGGGGGCCCATCGGCCCCAGCATTTT CASSLGGAHRPQHF
TRBJ2-7 - TRBV6-2/TRBV6-3 - TGTGCCAGCAGTTACCGAAGTAGGGTCGAGCAGTACTTC CASSYRSRVEQYF
TRBJ2-1 few TRBV28 - TGTGCCAGCAGTTTACCGGGAGTCACCTACAATGAGCAGTTCTTC CASSLPGVTYNEQFF
TRBJ2-2 - TRBV24-1 - TGTGCCACCCCTCCAATCCGGGAGAACACCGGGGAGCTGTTTTTT CATPPIRENTGELFF
TRBJ1-6 few TRBV6-2/TRBV6-3 - TGTGCCAGCAGTTATAGGGGTCAGGAATCACCCCTCCACTTT CASSYRGQESPLHF
TRBJ1-4 once TRBV7-9 - TGTGCCAGCAGCTTAGGAGACAGGTTAAATGAAAAACTGTTTTTT CASSLGDRLNEKLFF
TRBJ2-5 - TRBV7-2 - TGTGCCAGCAGCCTCGCCCACGGGGGCGGAGGAGAGACCCAGTACTTC CASSLAHGGGGETQYF
TRBJ1-2 - TRBV29-1 - TGCAGCGTTGAATTGGAGTCGGGGCAGCACTATGGCTACACCTTC CSVELESGQHYGYTF
TRBJ1-5 - TRBV28 - TGTGCCAGCAGGCATTGGAACGTAAGAAGACTAAATCAGCCCCAGCATTTT CASRHWNVRRLNQPQHF
TRBJ2-7 few TRBV29-1 TRBD2 TGCAGCGCCCTAGCGGGAGGATGGGACGAGCAGTACTTC CSALAGGWDEQYF
TRBJ1-5 once TRBV6-2/TRBV6-3 - TGTGCCAGCAGTTACCCAGGACAAGTTCCTAATCAGCCCCAGCATTTT CASSYPGQVPNQPQHF
TRBJ2-7 - TRBV20-1 - TGCAGTGCTACAAGCACGAACTCCTACGAGCAGTACTTC CSATSTNSYEQYF